This T cell receptor beta chain was documented in a study of PD-L1 blockade in urothelial cancer. Study information: Atezolizumab therapy began for patients in about 2014, dosed at 1,200 mg intravenously every 3 weeks. When blood samples were assessed, the median T cell count was around 140,000. Whole-study findings and limits: Below-median TCR clonality that was measured in pretreatment blood predicted better survival.

In the case of this clone: Its antigen is as yet unknown.

Here immunoSEQ multiplex PCR was the method, and the copy in TCRdb shows in-frame clones only, minus some. Of 35,000 to 45,000 clones in the sample, roughly four fifths were seen once. Germline CDR1 reads SGHVS; CDR2 reads FNYEAQ. Trimming cost V 8 bases and J 0 bases, with 8 bases left between them. This CDR3 spans 13 amino acids. Sequenced material: PBMCs, taken around atezolizumab (anti-PD-L1) treatment. The chain combines TRBV7-6 with TRBJ1-3; D uncertain. This clonotype was sampled from a man in his 70s with urothelial cancer. As DNA, the CDR3 is TGTGCCAGCTCGGAGCTCTCTGGAAACACCATATATTTT. It specifies CASSELSGNTIYF.